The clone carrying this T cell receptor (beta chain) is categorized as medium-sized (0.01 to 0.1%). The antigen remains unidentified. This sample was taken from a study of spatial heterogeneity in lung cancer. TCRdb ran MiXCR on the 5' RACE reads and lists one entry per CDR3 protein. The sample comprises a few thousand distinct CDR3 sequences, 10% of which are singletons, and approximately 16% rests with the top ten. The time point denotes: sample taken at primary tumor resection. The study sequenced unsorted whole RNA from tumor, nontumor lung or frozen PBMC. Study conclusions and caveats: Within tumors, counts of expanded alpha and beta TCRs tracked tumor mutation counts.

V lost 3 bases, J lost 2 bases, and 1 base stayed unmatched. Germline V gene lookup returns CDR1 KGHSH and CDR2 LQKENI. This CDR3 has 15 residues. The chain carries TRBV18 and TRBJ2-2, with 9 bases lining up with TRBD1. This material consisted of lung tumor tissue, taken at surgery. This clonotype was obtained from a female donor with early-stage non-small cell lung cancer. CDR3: CASSPDRGNTGELFF. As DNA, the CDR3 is TGTGCCAGCTCACCGGACAGGGGTAACACCGGGGAGCTGTTTTTT.